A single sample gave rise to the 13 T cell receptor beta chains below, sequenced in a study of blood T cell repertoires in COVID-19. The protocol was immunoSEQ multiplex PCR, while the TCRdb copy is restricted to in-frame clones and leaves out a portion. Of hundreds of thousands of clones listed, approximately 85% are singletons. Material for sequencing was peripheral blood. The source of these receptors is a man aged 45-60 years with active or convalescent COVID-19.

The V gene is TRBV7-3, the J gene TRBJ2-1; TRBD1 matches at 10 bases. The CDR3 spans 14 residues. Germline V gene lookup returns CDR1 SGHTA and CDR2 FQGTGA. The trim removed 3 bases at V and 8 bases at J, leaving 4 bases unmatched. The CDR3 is CASSFRTGGDEQFF. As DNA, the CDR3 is TGTGCCAGCAGCTTCCGGACAGGGGGAGATGAGCAGTTCTTC.

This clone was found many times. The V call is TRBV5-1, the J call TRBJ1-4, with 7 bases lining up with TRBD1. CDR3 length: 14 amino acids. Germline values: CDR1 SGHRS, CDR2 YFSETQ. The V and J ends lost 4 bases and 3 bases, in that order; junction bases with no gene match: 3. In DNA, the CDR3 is TGCGCCAGCAGCCCGGGACAGCCTAATGAAAAACTGTTTTTT. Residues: CASSPGQPNEKLFF.

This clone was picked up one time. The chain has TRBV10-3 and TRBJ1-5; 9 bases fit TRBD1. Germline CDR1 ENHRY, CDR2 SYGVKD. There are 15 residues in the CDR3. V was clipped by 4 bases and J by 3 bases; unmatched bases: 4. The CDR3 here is CAISAQGANNQPQHF. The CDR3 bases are TGTGCCATCAGTGCACAGGGGGCGAACAATCAGCCCCAGCATTTT.

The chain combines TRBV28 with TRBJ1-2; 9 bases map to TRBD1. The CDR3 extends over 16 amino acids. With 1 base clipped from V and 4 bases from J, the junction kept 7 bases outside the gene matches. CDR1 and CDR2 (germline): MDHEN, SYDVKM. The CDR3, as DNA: TGTGCCAGCAGTTTATCTGGACAGGGGCCACTCTATGGCTACACCTTC. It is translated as CASSLSGQGPLYGYTF.

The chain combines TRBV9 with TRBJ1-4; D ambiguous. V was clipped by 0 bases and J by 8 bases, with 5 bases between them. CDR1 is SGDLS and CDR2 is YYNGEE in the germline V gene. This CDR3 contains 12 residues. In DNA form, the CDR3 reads TGTGCCAGCAGCGTAGACGGGGAAAAACTGTTTTTT. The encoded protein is CASSVDGEKLFF.

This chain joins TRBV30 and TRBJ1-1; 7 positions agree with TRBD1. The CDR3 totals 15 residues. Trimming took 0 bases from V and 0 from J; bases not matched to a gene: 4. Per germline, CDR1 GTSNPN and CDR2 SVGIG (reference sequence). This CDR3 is CAWSVLRGMNTEAFF. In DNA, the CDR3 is TGTGCCTGGAGTGTACTCAGGGGGATGAACACTGAAGCTTTCTTT. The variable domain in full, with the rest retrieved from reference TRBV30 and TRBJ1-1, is SQTIHQWPATLVQPVGSPLSLECTVEGTSNPNLYWYRQAAGRGLQLLFYSVGIGQISSEVPQNLSASRPQDRQFILSSKKLLLSDSGFYLCAWSVLRGMNTEAFFGQGTRLTVV.

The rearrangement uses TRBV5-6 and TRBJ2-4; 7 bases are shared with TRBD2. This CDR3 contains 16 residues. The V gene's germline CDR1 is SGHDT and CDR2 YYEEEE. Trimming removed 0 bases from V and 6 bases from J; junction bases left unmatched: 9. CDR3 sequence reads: CASSLAGFGGINIQYF. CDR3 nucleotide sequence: TGTGCCAGCAGCTTGGCAGGGTTCGGGGGGATAAACATTCAGTACTTC.

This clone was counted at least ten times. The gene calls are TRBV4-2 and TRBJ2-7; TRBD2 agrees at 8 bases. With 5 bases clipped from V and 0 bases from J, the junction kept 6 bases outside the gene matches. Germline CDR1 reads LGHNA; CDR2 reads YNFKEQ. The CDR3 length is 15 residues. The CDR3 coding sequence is TGTGCCAGCAGCAGCGTGCTAGCGGGCTCCTACGAGCAGTACTTC. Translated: CASSSVLAGSYEQYF.

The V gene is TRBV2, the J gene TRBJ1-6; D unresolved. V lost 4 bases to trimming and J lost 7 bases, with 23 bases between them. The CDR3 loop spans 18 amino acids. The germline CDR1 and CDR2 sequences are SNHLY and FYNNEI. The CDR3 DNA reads TGTGCCAGCAGTGGGTCGAAAGCTCTTAATTCGGGGAATTCACCCCTCCACTTT. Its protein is CASSGSKALNSGNSPLHF.

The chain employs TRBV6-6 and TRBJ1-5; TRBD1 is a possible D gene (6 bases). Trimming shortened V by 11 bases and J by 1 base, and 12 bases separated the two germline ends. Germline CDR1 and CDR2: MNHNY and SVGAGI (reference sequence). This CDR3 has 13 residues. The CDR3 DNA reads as TGTGCCGGCTCGGGGGGCAGCAATCAGCCCCAGCATTTT. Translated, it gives CAGSGGSNQPQHF.

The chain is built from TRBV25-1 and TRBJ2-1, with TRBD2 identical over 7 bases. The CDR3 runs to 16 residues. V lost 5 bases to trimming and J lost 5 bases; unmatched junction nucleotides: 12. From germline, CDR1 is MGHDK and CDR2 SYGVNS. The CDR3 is CASSPHRGTTNNEQFF. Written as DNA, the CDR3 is TGTGCCAGCAGTCCTCACCGGGGGACTACCAACAATGAGCAGTTCTTC.

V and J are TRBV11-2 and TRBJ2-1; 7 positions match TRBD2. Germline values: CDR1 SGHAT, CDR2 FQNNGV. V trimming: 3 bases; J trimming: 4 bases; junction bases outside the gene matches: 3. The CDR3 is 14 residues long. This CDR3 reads CASSFGLGYNEQFF. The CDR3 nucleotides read TGTGCCAGCAGCTTCGGACTAGGGTACAATGAGCAGTTCTTC.

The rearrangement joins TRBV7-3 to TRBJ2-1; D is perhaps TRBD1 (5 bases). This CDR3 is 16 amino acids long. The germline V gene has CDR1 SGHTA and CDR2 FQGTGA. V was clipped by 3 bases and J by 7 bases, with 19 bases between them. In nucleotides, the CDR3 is TGTGCCAGCAGCTTTAAAGGGGAAGGGGTAAGGAATGAGCAGTTCTTC. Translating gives CASSFKGEGVRNEQFF.